These T cell receptor beta chains were read from a single sample in a study of control samples from healthy donors and cancer patients. This table comes from immunoSEQ multiplex PCR, and its TCRdb copy is limited to in-frame clones, with some not included. This table has fewer than 200,000 clones, nearly 90% appearing once. The sequenced material came from blood. The receptor source for this set is a woman aged 50 to 65 in good health. CDR3s include the opening cysteine and the closing phenylalanine or tryptophan. Each record gives: D gene, V gene, clone size, J gene, CDR3 DNA, CDR3 protein. A D gene is named only where the DNA matches it firmly. Clone size appears in some rows only: once, few, many, or a class for an expanded clone.

d_gene: -
v_gene: TRBV9
abundance: -
j_gene: TRBJ1-2
CDR3nt: TGTGCCAGCAGCGTAGAGGCACAGAACTATGGCTACACCTTC
CDR3aa: CASSVEAQNYGYTF

d_gene: TRBD2
v_gene: TRBV4-3
abundance: -
j_gene: TRBJ2-2
CDR3nt: TGCGCCAGCAGCCAAGAAAGTCAGCGGGAGGGCATTTATCGGGAGCTGTTTTTT
CDR3aa: CASSQESQREGIYRELFF

d_gene: -
v_gene: TRBV10-3
abundance: -
j_gene: TRBJ2-1
CDR3nt: TGTGCCATCAGTGAAAGGGCGGGCGGGACAGCATCCTACAATGAGCAGTTCTTC
CDR3aa: CAISERAGGTASYNEQFF

d_gene: TRBD1
v_gene: TRBV7-2
abundance: -
j_gene: TRBJ1-6
CDR3nt: TGTGCCAGCAGCTTACCCGGCCTACAGGGGGCTAATTCACCCCTCCACTTT
CDR3aa: CASSLPGLQGANSPLHF

d_gene: -
v_gene: TRBV21-1
abundance: -
j_gene: TRBJ1-1
CDR3nt: TGTGCCAGCAGCAAGGACCGGGACAGAGAGGACATGAACACTGAAGCTTTCTTT
CDR3aa: CASSKDRDREDMNTEAFF

d_gene: -
v_gene: TRBV6-1
abundance: -
j_gene: TRBJ2-1
CDR3nt: TGTGCCAGCAGTGACCACTCTATTGGGCTAGTGGGGCAGTTCTTC
CDR3aa: CASSDHSIGLVGQFF

d_gene: -
v_gene: TRBV5-1
abundance: -
j_gene: TRBJ1-1
CDR3nt: TGCGCCAGCAGCTTGGAGAGGACTGAAGCTTTCTTT
CDR3aa: CASSLERTEAFF

d_gene: TRBD1
v_gene: TRBV19
abundance: -
j_gene: TRBJ1-5
CDR3nt: TGTGCCAGCGTCGACAGGGAGCGCAATCAGCCCCAGCATTTT
CDR3aa: CASVDRERNQPQHF

d_gene: -
v_gene: TRBV7-2
abundance: -
j_gene: TRBJ2-7
CDR3nt: TGTGCCAGCAGCTTAAATCTCTACGAGCAGTACTTC
CDR3aa: CASSLNLYEQYF

d_gene: -
v_gene: TRBV28
abundance: -
j_gene: TRBJ1-5
CDR3nt: TGTGCCAGCAGTTTAGCGGACAGCAATCAGCCCCAGCATTTT
CDR3aa: CASSLADSNQPQHF

d_gene: -
v_gene: TRBV4-1
abundance: -
j_gene: TRBJ1-5
CDR3nt: TGCGCCAGCAGCCAAGACAGGGTTGGCCATCAGCCCCAGCATTTT
CDR3aa: CASSQDRVGHQPQHF

d_gene: -
v_gene: TRBV6-6
abundance: few
j_gene: TRBJ1-3
CDR3nt: TGTGCCAGCAGTCGTCCTCGAAACACCATATATTTT
CDR3aa: CASSRPRNTIYF